This entry lists 13 T cell receptor beta chains sequenced from one sample in a study of T cell responses to AZD1222 COVID-19 vaccine. Assay: immunoSEQ multiplex PCR; the TCRdb copy retains only in-frame clones and omits some. The sample has 110,000 to 150,000 clones; approximately 90% are singletons. Sequencing used peripheral blood, obtained 28 days after the second AZD1222 dose. These receptors were taken from an adult who received the AZD1222 COVID-19 vaccine.

The rearrangement joins TRBV4-1 to TRBJ1-4; tentative D call: TRBD1 (6 bases). The ends were cut back, 4 bases at V and 10 bases at J, with 37 bases in the middle. The CDR3 contains 21 residues. From germline, CDR1 is MGHRA and CDR2 YSYEKL. The CDR3: CASSPSGQSFILGDVMGKLFF. In DNA form, the CDR3 reads TGCGCCAGCAGCCCTTCCGGACAGTCGTTCATCCTGGGGGACGTAATGGGAAAACTGTTTTTT.

The rearrangement links TRBV28 to TRBJ1-6, with D unresolved. Germline CDR1 reads MDHEN; CDR2 reads SYDVKM. The CDR3 runs to 12 residues. V was pared by 7 bases and J by 9 bases, with 10 bases between. The CDR3 loop is CASTSGFSPLHF. DNA for the CDR3: TGTGCCAGCACTTCGGGATTTTCACCCCTCCACTTT.

This clone was observed once. The V gene is TRBV2, the J gene TRBJ2-4; the match to TRBD1 covers 8 bases. The V and J ends lost 6 bases and 6 bases, in that order; junction bases with no gene match: 7. The CDR3 extends over 14 amino acids. The germline V gene has CDR1 SNHLY and CDR2 FYNNEI. DNA for the CDR3: TGTGCCAGCAGCGAGGGACAGGTGCTAAACATTCAGTACTTC. This translates into CASSEGQVLNIQYF.

J is TRBJ1-5 and V is TRBV10-2; TRBD1 matches at 7 bases. The germline V gene encodes CDR1 WSHSY and CDR2 SAAADI. The CDR3 contains 15 residues. This CDR3 is CASRRGGTSNQPQHF. CDR3 DNA sequence: TGCGCATCGAGACGAGGGGGCACTAGCAATCAGCCCCAGCATTTT.

This clone was recorded once. The gene calls are TRBV28 and TRBJ1-5; D unresolved. Trimming shortened V by 8 bases and J by 1 base, and 6 bases separated the two germline ends. This CDR3 is 12 amino acids long. The germline CDR1 and CDR2 sequences are MDHEN and SYDVKM. The CDR3 coding sequence is TGTGCCAGCGGGCCGAGCAATCAGCCCCAGCATTTT. Translated: CASGPSNQPQHF.

The gene calls are TRBV11-2 and TRBJ2-7; TRBD1 matches 7 bases. The CDR3 runs to 14 residues. Germline loops: CDR1 SGHAT, CDR2 FQNNGV. Trimming removed 4 bases from V and 3 bases from J; junction bases left unmatched: 6. The CDR3 sequence is CASSSTGTLYEQYF. CDR3 coding DNA: TGTGCCAGCAGCTCGACAGGGACGCTCTACGAGCAGTACTTC.

In DNA, the CDR3 is TGTGCCAGCAGTCAAACCGGGACACGGAACCTTAATACGCAGTATTTT. This encodes CASSQTGTRNLNTQYF. The chain joins TRBV28 to TRBJ2-3, with TRBD1 as a possible D gene (6 bases). The ends were cut back, 5 bases at V and 7 bases at J, with 22 bases in the middle. The CDR3 is 16 residues long. Germline CDR1 MDHEN, CDR2 SYDVKM.

The J gene is TRBJ1-1, the V gene TRBV7-9; TRBD1 is a possible D gene (5 bases). V lost 4 bases, J lost 5 bases, and 14 bases lay in between. CDR3 length equals 14 residues. Germline values: CDR1 SEHNR, CDR2 FQNEAQ (reference sequence). The CDR3, as DNA: TGTGCCAGCAGCTCGGGTGGGGGAGCGACTGAAGCTTTCTTT. Protein product: CASSSGGGATEAFF.

The chain is built from TRBV30 and TRBJ2-2; D not certain. CDR1 and CDR2 (germline): GTSNPN, SVGIG (reference sequence). CDR3 length: 14 amino acids. Trimming cost V 4 bases and J 5 bases, with 14 bases left between them. The chain's CDR3 is CAWIRILPTGELFF. The CDR3 coding sequence is TGTGCCTGGATTAGGATATTGCCAACCGGGGAGCTGTTTTTT.

This clone appeared a single time. This chain joins TRBV4-3 and TRBJ1-6; tentative D call: TRBD1 (5 bases). The CDR3 has 13 amino acids. The V and J ends lost 0 bases and 12 bases respectively, with 9 bases between them. Germline V gives CDR1 LGHNA, CDR2 YSLEER. The CDR3 protein is CASSQEGAGPLHF. In DNA form, the CDR3 reads TGCGCCAGCAGCCAAGAAGGGGCTGGACCCCTCCACTTT.

The rearrangement joins TRBV28 to TRBJ2-4; no reliable D call. The V and J ends lost 7 bases and 0 bases respectively, with 7 bases between them. The germline V gene has CDR1 MDHEN and CDR2 SYDVKM. The CDR3 extends over 13 amino acids. For the CDR3, the DNA is TGTGCCAGCATGGAAGAAGCCAAAAACATTCAGTACTTC. As protein: CASMEEAKNIQYF.

The chain links TRBV29-1 to TRBJ2-7; a weak D match, TRBD1 (5 bases). The CDR3 sequence is 16 residues long. V was clipped by 7 bases and J by 3 bases, with 25 bases between them. Germline V CDR1 and CDR2: SQVTM, ANQGSEA. In DNA form, the CDR3 reads TGCAGCGCCGTTACGGCTTTTAAGGGGAAGCGCTACGAGCAGTACTTC. Amino acid sequence: CSAVTAFKGKRYEQYF.

The gene calls are TRBV19 and TRBJ2-7; no reliable D call. Germline assignment: CDR1 LNHDA and CDR2 SQIVND (reference sequence). The CDR3 is 15 residues long. With 0 bases removed from V and 0 bases from J, the gap between germline ends came to 9 bases. The CDR3 protein is CASSIDPDVSYEQYF. In DNA form, the CDR3 reads TGTGCCAGTAGTATAGATCCGGACGTCTCCTACGAGCAGTACTTC.